Shown below are 6 T cell receptor beta chains from a single sample sequenced in a study of early T cells in non-severe SARS-CoV-2 infection. TCRdb reprocessed the 5' RACE reads with MiXCR, giving one entry per CDR3 protein. The data show about 44,000 distinct CDR3 sequences, 12% seen once. The source material was whole blood. Source of these receptors: an adult who was a healthcare worker with PCR-confirmed SARS-CoV-2 infection or an uninfected control (not recorded which).

Only a few counts were recorded for this clonotype. The CDR3 here is CSAALGLAGRDTQYF. The CDR3 DNA reads TGCAGTGCCGCTCTTGGACTAGCGGGGAGAGATACGCAGTATTTT. The genes are TRBV20-1 and TRBJ2-3, with 12 positions matching TRBD2. From germline, CDR1 is DFQATT and CDR2 SNEGSKA (reference sequence). CDR3 length: 15 amino acids. Trimming at V came to 6 bases and at J to 5 bases, leaving 9 bases not matched to a gene.

This clonotype was counted at least ten times. This chain uses TRBV29-1 with TRBJ2-5, with D uncertain. Germline-derived CDR1 and CDR2 are SQVTM and ANQGSEA. The CDR3 runs 11 residues. Trimming removed 5 bases from V and 2 bases from J, with 6 bases in between. CDR3 nucleotides: TGCAGCGTTCCCTCACAAGAGACCCAGTACTTC. Translation gives CSVPSQETQYF.

The rearrangement joins TRBV6-2 or TRBV6-3 to TRBJ2-1; 9 bases are shared with TRBD1. Germline CDR1 reads MNHEY; CDR2 reads SVGEGT. This CDR3 region has 15 residues. V shed 6 bases and J 8 bases; nucleotides not matched to a gene: 11. CDR3 in DNA: TGTGCCAGCAGCCGTACAGGGGGCGGGAGCGATGAGCAGTTCTTC. Its translation is CASSRTGGGSDEQFF.

As to this clonotype: The junction departs from the called germline gene at one end, perhaps through a read error. CDR3 sequence (DNA): TGTGCCAGCAGCCCCGCGAGGATGGTGAACACCATACATTTT. Amino acid sequence: CASSPARMVNTIHF. The V call is TRBV6-5, the J call TRBJ1-3; no reliable D call. This CDR3 comprises 14 residues. Germline V gene sequence: CDR1 MNHEY, CDR2 SVGAGI.

The table lists this clonotype with a few counts. The chain's CDR3 is CASSPTFSQETQYF. The DNA of the CDR3 is TGTGCCAGCAGCCCGACATTCTCGCAAGAGACCCAGTACTTC. This chain uses TRBV11-2 with TRBJ2-5; D not resolved. Trimming took off 5 bases at V and 2 bases at J, with 12 bases between the two ends. The CDR3 extends over 14 amino acids. Germline CDR1 is SGHAT and CDR2 is FQNNGV.

This clonotype was counted a few times. The rearrangement uses TRBV20-1 and TRBJ2-7, with TRBD1 matching 7 bases. The V and J ends lost 6 bases and 2 bases, in that order; junction bases with no gene match: 7. Germline V CDR1 and CDR2: DFQATT, SNEGSKA (reference sequence). The CDR3 spans 13 residues. Here the CDR3 reads CSAGPGQTYEQYF. The CDR3 nucleotides read TGCAGTGCGGGGCCGGGACAGACCTACGAGCAGTACTTC.